This TCR beta chain was found in a study of radiotherapy plus CTLA-4 blockade in lung cancer. Study overall: For 15% to 20% of patients, objective responses occurred, and just over 30% had disease control. Study-wide findings and caveats: Per reports, early blood T cell clone dynamics, plus interferon-beta, forecast response most strongly. Clones of tumor-derived TCRs expanded in blood after radiotherapy plus ipilimumab.

In the case of this clone: Its antigen is not identified.

V lost 0 bases, J lost 3 bases, and 7 bases lay in between. This CDR3 spans 14 amino acids. CDR1 SGDLS and CDR2 YYNGEE come from the germline V gene. The table came from immunoSEQ multiplex PCR; TCRdb's copy has only in-frame clones and leaves some out. Among about 80,000 clones listed, approximately 80% were seen once. Focal radiation plus CTLA-4 blockade with ipilimumab was given to patients with chemo-refractory metastatic non-small-cell lung cancer. Sequences were derived from peripheral blood, sampled from a patient treated with radiotherapy plus ipilimumab. The chain has TRBV9 and TRBJ2-1; D remains ambiguous. This sequence originates from a human donor with non-small cell lung cancer who had stable disease on radiotherapy plus ipilimumab. The CDR3 loop reads CASSVGNVYNEQFF. In nucleotides, the CDR3 is TGTGCCAGCAGCGTAGGGAACGTCTACAATGAGCAGTTCTTC.